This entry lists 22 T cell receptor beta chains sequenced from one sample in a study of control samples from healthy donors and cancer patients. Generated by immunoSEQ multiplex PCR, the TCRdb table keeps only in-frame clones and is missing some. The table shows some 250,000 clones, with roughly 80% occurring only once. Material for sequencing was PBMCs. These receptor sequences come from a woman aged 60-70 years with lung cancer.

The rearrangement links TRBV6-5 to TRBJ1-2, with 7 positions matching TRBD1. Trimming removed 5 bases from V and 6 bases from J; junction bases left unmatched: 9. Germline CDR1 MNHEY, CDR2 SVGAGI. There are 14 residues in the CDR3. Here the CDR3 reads CASSPWGQFDGYTF. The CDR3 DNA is TGTGCCAGCAGTCCATGGGGACAGTTCGATGGCTACACCTTC.

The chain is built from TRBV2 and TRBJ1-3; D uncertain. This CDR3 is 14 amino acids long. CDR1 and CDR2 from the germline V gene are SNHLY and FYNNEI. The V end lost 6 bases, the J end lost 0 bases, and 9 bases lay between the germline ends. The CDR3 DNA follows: TGTGCCAGCAGGCCTCTAGTCTCTGGAAACACCATATATTTT. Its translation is CASRPLVSGNTIYF.

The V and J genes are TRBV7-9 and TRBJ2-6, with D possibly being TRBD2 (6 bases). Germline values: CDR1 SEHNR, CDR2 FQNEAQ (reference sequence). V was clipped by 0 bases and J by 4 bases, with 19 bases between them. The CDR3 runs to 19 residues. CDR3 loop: CASSLAGPGLLSGANVLTF. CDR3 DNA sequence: TGTGCCAGCAGCTTAGCGGGTCCGGGACTCCTCTCCGGGGCCAACGTCCTGACTTTC.

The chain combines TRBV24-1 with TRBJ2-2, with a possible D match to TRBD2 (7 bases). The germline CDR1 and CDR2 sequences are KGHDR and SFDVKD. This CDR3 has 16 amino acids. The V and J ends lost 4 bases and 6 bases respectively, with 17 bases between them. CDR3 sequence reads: CATSDQPGGGSGELFF. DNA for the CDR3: TGTGCCACCAGTGACCAGCCGGGCGGGGGCTCCGGGGAGCTGTTTTTT.

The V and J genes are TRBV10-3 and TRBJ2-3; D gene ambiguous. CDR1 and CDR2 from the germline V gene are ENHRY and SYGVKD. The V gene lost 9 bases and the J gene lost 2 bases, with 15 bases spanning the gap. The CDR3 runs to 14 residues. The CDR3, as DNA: TGTGCCATGAAGGTCGGGCTTTCCACAGATACGCAGTATTTT. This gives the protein CAMKVGLSTDTQYF.

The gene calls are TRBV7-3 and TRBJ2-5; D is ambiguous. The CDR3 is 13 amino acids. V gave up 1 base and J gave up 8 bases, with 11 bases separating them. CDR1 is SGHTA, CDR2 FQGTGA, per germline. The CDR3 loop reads CASSLNSFSTQYF. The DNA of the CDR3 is TGTGCCAGCAGCTTAAATAGTTTCTCAACCCAGTACTTC.

The CDR3 loop reads CASSETEGSPLHF. In DNA, the CDR3 is TGTGCCAGCAGTGAGACCGAGGGTTCACCCCTCCACTTT. The chain joins TRBV2 to TRBJ1-6; D not resolved. Germline V gene lookup returns CDR1 SNHLY and CDR2 FYNNEI. The CDR3 has 13 residues. Trimming pared 3 bases from V and 9 bases from J, leaving 9 bases between.

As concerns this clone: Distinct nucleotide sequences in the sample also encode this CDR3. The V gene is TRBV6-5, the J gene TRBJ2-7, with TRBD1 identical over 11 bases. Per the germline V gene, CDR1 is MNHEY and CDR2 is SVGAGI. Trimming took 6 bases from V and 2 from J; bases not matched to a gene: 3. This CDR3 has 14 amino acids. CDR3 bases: TGTGCCAGCAGCCTGGGACAGGGGGCCTACGAGCAGTACTTC. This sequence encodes CASSLGQGAYEQYF.

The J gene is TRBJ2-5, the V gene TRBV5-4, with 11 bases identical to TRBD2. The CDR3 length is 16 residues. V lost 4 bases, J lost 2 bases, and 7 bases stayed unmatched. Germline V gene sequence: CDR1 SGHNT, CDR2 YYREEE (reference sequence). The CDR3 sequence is CASSRGGTSGQETQYF. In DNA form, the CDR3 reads TGTGCCAGCAGCAGGGGAGGGACTAGCGGACAAGAGACCCAGTACTTC.

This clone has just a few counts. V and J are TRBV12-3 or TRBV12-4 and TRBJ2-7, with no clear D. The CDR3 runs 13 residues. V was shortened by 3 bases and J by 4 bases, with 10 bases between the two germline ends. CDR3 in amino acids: CASSLSSEYEQYF. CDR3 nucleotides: TGTGCCAGCAGTTTGTCGTCGGAGTACGAGCAGTACTTC.

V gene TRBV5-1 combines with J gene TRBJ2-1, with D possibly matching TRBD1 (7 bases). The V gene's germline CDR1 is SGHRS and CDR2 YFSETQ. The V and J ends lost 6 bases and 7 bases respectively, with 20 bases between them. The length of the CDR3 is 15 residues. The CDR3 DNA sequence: TGCGCCAGCAACCCAAACCCGACAGGGACTAATGAGCAGTTCTTC. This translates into CASNPNPTGTNEQFF.

CDR3 sequence (DNA): TGTGCCAGCAGTCCGACAAGCTACTCTGGCTACACCTTC. This encodes CASSPTSYSGYTF. The chain joins TRBV12-3 or TRBV12-4 to TRBJ1-2; D call uncertain. The CDR3 consists of 13 residues. Trimming stripped 5 bases from V and 7 bases from J, with 14 bases between.

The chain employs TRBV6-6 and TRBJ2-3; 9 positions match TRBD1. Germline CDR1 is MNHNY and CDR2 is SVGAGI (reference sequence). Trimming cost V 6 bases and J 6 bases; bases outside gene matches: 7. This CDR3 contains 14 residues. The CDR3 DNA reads TGTGCCAGCAGACGGGGACAGGGTTGGGATACGCAGTATTTT. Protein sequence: CASRRGQGWDTQYF.

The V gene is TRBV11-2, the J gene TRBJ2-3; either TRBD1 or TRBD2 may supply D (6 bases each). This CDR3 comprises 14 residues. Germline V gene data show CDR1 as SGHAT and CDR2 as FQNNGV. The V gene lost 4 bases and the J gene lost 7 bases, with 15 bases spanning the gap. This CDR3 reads CASSYRRGTYTQYF. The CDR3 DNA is TGTGCCAGCAGCTATCGCCGCGGGACATATACGCAGTATTTT.

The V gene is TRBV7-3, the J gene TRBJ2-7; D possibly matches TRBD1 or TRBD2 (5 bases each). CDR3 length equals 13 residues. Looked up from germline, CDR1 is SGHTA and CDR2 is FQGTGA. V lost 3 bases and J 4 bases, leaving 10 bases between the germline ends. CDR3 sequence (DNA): TGTGCCAGCAGCTTCGGGACCACTTACGAGCAGTACTTC. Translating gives CASSFGTTYEQYF.

CDR3 sequence: CASSLNNQPQHF. The CDR3 DNA sequence: TGTGCTAGTTCGCTCAACAATCAGCCCCAGCATTTT. The chain links TRBV12-5 to TRBJ1-5; D is unresolved. Deletions cut 8 bases from V and 3 bases from J, with 8 bases between. CDR3 size: 12 residues. Germline loops: CDR1 LGHNT, CDR2 FRNRAP.

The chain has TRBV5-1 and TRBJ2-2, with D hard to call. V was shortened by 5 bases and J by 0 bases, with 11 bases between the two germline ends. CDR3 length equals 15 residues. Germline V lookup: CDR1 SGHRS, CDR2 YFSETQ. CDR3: CASSVDTSNTGELFF. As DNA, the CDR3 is TGCGCCAGCAGTGTAGACACCTCGAACACCGGGGAGCTGTTTTTT.

The DNA for the CDR3 is TGTGCCAGCAGCGCCGACCGCGGGGGCTACGAGCAGTACTTC. It is translated as CASSADRGGYEQYF. J is TRBJ2-7 and V is TRBV9, with 7 bases matching TRBD2. The V gene end was trimmed by 3 bases and the J gene end by 3 bases; junction bases not matched to a gene: 6. This CDR3 has 14 residues. The germline V gene has CDR1 SGDLS and CDR2 YYNGEE.

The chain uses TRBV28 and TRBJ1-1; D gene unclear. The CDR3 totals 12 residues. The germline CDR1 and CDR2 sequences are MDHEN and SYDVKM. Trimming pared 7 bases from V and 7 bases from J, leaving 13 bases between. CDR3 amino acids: CASTTSKDEAFF. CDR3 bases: TGTGCCAGCACCACCTCCAAGGATGAAGCTTTCTTT.

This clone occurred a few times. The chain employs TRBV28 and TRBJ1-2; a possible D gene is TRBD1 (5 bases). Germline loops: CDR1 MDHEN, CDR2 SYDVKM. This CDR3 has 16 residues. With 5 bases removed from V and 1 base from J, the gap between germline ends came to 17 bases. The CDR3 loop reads CASSPPALGDNYGYTF. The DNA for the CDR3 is TGTGCCAGCAGTCCCCCCGCGTTGGGGGATAACTATGGCTACACCTTC.

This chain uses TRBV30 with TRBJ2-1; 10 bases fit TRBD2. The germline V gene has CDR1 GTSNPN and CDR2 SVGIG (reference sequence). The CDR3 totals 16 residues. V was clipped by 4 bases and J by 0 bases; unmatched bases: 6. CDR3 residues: CAWNPAGGSSYNEQFF. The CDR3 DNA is TGTGCCTGGAATCCAGCGGGGGGGAGCTCCTACAATGAGCAGTTCTTC. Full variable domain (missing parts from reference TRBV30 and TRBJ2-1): SQTIHQWPATLVQPVGSPLSLECTVEGTSNPNLYWYRQAAGRGLQLLFYSVGIGQISSEVPQNLSASRPQDRQFILSSKKLLLSDSGFYLCAWNPAGGSSYNEQFFGPGTRLTVL.

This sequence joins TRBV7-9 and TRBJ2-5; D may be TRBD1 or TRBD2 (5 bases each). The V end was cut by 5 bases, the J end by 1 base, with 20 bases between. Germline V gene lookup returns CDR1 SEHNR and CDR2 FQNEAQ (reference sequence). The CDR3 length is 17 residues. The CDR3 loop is CASSQVGVLGFQETQYF. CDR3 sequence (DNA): TGTGCCAGCAGCCAGGTGGGGGTTTTGGGTTTCCAAGAGACCCAGTACTTC.